This TCR beta chain was obtained from a study of PD-1 blockade in classical Hodgkin lymphoma. Noted time point: cycle 4 day 1 (C4D1), after about 6 weeks of nivolumab. All the patients suffered relapse after autologous stem cell transplantation, and brentuximab vedotin exposure differed. Negative selection with magnetic separation was used to purify CD4+ T cells from thawed PBMCs. V was pared by 6 bases and J by 6 bases, with 17 bases between. CDR3 length: 15 residues. Germline CDR1 reads MDHEN; CDR2 reads SYDVKM. The method was immunoSEQ multiplex PCR; TCRdb's version includes in-frame clones alone and lacks a portion of them. Of around 18,000 clones in the sample, 75% were seen once.

The sequence was obtained from a human donor with classical Hodgkin lymphoma. The sample was CD4+ T cells from blood, taken before the fourth cycle of nivolumab. The J gene is TRBJ2-2, the V gene TRBV28; D gene uncertain. CDR3 bases: TGTGCCAGCAGACATACCACGGAGCACGCCGGGGAGCTGTTTTTT. Protein: CASRHTTEHAGELFF.